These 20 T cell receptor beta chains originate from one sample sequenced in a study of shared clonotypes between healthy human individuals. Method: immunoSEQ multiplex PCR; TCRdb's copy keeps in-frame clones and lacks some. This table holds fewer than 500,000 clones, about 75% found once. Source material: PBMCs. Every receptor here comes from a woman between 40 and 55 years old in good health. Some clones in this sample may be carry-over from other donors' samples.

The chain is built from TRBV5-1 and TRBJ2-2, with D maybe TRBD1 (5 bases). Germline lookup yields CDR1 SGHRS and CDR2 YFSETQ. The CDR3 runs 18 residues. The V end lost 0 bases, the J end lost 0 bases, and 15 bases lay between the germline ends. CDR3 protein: CASSLDTGRVANTGELFF. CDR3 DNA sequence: TGCGCCAGCAGCTTGGATACAGGTAGAGTGGCGAACACCGGGGAGCTGTTTTTT.

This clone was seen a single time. CDR3 nucleotides: TGTGCCAGCAGCCAAGATCGGGCCCCTCAGAGGGAGCAGTACTTC. It codes for CASSQDRAPQREQYF. The V gene is TRBV4-2, the J gene TRBJ2-5, with D perhaps TRBD2 (5 bases). CDR3 length: 15 amino acids. Germline loops: CDR1 LGHNA, CDR2 YNFKEQ. The V end lost 0 bases, the J end lost 11 bases, and 19 bases lay between the germline ends.

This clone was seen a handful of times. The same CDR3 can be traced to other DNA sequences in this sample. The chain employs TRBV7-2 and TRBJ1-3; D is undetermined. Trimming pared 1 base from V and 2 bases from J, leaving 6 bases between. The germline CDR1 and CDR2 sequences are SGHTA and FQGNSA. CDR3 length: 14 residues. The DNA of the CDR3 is TGTGCCAGCAGCTTAGGGACGGCTGGAAACACCATATATTTT. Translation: CASSLGTAGNTIYF.

CDR3 amino acids: CSVGVVGGQGPQHF. The CDR3 coding sequence is TGCAGCGTTGGAGTTGTGGGGGGGCAGGGACCCCAGCATTTT. The J gene is TRBJ1-5, the V gene TRBV29-1; possible D gene TRBD1, 6 bases. Germline CDR1 SQVTM, CDR2 ANQGSEA. The CDR3 is 14 amino acids. V was pared by 4 bases and J by 10 bases, with 20 bases between.

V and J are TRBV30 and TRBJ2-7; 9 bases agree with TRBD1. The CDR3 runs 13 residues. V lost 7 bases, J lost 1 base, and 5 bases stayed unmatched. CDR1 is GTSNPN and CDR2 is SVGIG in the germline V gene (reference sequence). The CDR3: CAYRDRVSYEQYF. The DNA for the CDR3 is TGTGCCTACCGGGACAGGGTATCCTACGAGCAGTACTTC.

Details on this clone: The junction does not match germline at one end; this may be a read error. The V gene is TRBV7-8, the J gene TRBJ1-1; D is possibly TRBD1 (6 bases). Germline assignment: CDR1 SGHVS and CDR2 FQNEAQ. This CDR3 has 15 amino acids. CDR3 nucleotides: TGTGCCAGCAGTTTAGGGGGGGGGTTCTACACTGAAGCTTTCTTT. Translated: CASSLGGGFYTEAFF.

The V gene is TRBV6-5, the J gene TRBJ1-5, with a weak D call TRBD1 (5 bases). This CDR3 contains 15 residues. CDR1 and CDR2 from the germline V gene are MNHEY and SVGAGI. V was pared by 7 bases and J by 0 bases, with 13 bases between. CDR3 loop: CASTPFRDSNQPQHF. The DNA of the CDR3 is TGTGCCAGCACCCCGTTCAGGGATAGCAATCAGCCCCAGCATTTT.

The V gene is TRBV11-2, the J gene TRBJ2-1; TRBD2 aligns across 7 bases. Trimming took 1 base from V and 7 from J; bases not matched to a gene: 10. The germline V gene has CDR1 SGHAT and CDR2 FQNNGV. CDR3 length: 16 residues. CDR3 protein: CASSLGPSGGQNEQFF. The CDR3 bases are TGTGCCAGCAGCTTAGGTCCTAGCGGAGGGCAAAATGAGCAGTTCTTC.

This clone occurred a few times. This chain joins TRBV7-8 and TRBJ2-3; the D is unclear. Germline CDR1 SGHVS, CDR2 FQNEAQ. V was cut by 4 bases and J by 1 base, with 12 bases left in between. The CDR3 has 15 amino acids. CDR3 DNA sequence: TGTGCCAGCAGCTCCCGGGCTACGGGCACAGATACGCAGTATTTT. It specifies CASSSRATGTDTQYF.

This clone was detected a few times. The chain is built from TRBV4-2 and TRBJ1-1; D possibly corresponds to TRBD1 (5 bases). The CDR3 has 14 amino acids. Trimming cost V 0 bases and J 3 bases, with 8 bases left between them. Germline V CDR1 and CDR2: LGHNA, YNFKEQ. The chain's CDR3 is CASSQDGGDTEAFF. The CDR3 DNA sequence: TGTGCCAGCAGCCAAGACGGGGGAGACACTGAAGCTTTCTTT.

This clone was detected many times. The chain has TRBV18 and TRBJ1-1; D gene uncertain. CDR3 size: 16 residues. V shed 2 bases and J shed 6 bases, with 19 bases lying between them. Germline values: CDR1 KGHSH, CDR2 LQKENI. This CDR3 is CASSPITQTDGAEAFF. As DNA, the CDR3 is TGTGCCAGCTCACCAATAACTCAAACTGATGGGGCTGAAGCTTTCTTT.

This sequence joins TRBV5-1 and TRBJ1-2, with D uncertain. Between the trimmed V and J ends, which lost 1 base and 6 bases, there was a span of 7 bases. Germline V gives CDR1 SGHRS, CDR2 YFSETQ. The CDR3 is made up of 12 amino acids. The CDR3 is CASSLPEDGYTF. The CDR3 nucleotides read TGCGCCAGCAGCTTGCCTGAGGATGGCTACACCTTC.

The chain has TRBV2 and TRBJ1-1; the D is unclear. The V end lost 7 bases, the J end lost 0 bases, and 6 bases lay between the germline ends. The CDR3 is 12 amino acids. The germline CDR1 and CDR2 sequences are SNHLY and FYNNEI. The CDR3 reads CASIRVNTEAFF. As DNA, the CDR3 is TGTGCCAGCATTAGGGTGAACACTGAAGCTTTCTTT.

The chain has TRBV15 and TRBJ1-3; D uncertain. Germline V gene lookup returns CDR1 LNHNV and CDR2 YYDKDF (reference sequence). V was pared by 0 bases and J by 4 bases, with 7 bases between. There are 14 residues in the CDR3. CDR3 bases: TGTGCCACCAGCAGAGATCGGACGGGAAACACCATATATTTT. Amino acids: CATSRDRTGNTIYF.

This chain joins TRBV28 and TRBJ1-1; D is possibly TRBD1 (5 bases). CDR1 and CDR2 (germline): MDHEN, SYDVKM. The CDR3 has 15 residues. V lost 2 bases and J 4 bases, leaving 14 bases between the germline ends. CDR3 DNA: TGTGCCAGCAGTTTAAGAGCGGGGGTCGTCACTGAAGCTTTCTTT. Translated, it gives CASSLRAGVVTEAFF.

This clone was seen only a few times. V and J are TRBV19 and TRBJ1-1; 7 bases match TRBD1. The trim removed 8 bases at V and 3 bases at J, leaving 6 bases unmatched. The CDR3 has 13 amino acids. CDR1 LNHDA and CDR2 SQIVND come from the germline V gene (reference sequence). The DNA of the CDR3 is TGTGCCAGTCGTAATCAGGGGGACACTGAAGCTTTCTTT. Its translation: CASRNQGDTEAFF.

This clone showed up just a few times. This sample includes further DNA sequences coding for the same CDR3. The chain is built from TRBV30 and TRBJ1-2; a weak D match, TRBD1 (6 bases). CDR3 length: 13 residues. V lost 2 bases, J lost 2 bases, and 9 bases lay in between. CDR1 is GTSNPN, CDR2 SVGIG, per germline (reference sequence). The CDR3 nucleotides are TGTGCCTGGAGTCTCCAGGGGAACTATGGCTACACCTTC. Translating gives CAWSLQGNYGYTF.

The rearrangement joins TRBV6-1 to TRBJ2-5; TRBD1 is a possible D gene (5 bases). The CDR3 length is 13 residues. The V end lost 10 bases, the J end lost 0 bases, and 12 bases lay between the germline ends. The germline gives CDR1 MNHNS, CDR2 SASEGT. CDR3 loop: CAILQQDQETQYF. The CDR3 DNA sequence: TGTGCCATCCTACAACAGGACCAAGAGACCCAGTACTTC.

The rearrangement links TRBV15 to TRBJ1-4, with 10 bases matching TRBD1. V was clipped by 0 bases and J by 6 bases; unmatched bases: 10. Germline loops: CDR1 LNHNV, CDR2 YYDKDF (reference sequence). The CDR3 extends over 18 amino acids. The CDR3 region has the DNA TGTGCCACCAGCAGAGATTTCGGTGGACAGGGGGTAGATGAAAAACTGTTTTTT. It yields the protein CATSRDFGGQGVDEKLFF.

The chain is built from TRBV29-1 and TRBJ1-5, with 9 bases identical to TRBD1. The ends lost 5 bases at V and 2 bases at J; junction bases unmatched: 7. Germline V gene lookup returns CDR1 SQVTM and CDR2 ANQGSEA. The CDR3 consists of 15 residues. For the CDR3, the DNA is TGCAGCGTTTCCGGGACAGGGTTTGGCAATCAGCCCCAGCATTTT. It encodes CSVSGTGFGNQPQHF.